These T cell receptor beta chains were read from a single sample in a study of CD8 T cells in Susac syndrome. TCRdb re-derived calls from the immunoSEQ multiplex PCR reads in MiXCR, one entry per CDR3 protein. The sample shows about 300,000 distinct CDR3 sequences, over 75% of them seen only once. The sequencing sample was made of CD8+ T cells from PBMCs. All receptors come from a human donor with multiple sclerosis. The conserved cysteine and the conserved F or W are not part of the CDR3 here. The order of the fields is CDR3 protein, V gene, J gene, clone size. Size is stated for part of the rows, as once, few or many counts, or as a class when the clone is expanded.

AWRSRAEQY	TRBV30	TRBJ2-7	-
ASSWRGDLIGSPLH	TRBV11-1	TRBJ1-6	-
ASSVRQGDNSPLH	TRBV6-1	TRBJ1-6	-
ASSLDSGTVGELF	TRBV7-9	TRBJ2-2	-
ATSRDWGDNEQF	TRBV15	TRBJ2-1	-
ASSPGLAGGSSYNEQF	TRBV7-9	TRBJ2-1	few
ASSLGTRGATEQF	TRBV27	TRBJ2-1	-
ASSLSMGAGYAGLTSGANVLT	TRBV11-1	TRBJ2-6	-
ASRPDRETEAF	TRBV23-1	TRBJ1-1	-
AWSRTGHTEAF	TRBV30	TRBJ1-1	-
ATRWVRDNTDTQY	TRBV15	TRBJ2-3	-
ASNKNRVETQY	TRBV28	TRBJ2-5	-
ASSQNRGIGELF	TRBV4-2	TRBJ2-2	-
ASSVGAPPTGEQF	TRBV27	TRBJ2-1	-
ASGLEGEPYNEQF	TRBV12-5	TRBJ2-1	-
SVEGGPLTFTNYGYT	TRBV29-1	TRBJ1-2	once
ASSLQGRGGDGYT	TRBV7-2	TRBJ1-2	once
ATSSRHDTQY	TRBV15	TRBJ2-3	-
ASSFLSGTAQNEQF	TRBV27	TRBJ2-1	-
SVEAGDTGELF	TRBV29-1	TRBJ2-2	-
ASSGAGETDTQY	TRBV6-4	TRBJ2-3	-
ASSPWGSSYEQY	TRBV19	TRBJ2-7	-
SAGLGGQGTGAYEQY	TRBV20-1	TRBJ2-7	-
ASTDPYEQY	TRBV6-1	TRBJ2-7	-
ASSMGTGRNEQY	TRBV7-9	TRBJ2-7	-
SVRQGQETQY	TRBV29-1	TRBJ2-5	-
ASSFGPGGRYT	TRBV12-3/TRBV12-4	TRBJ1-2	-
SVEIFGQGNTEAF	TRBV29-1	TRBJ1-1	-
ASSFGLSNQPQH	TRBV12-3/TRBV12-4	TRBJ1-5	-
ASSSPGTAKSYEQY	TRBV7-9	TRBJ2-7	-
SVVAGVVEQY	TRBV29-1	TRBJ2-7	-
ASSPPISTGEAF	TRBV4-2	TRBJ1-1	-
ASSSSGEPPLSNEQF	TRBV13	TRBJ2-1	-
ASSFERRGGETQY	TRBV12-3/TRBV12-4	TRBJ2-5	-
ASSQQSESGLAYEQY	TRBV3-1	TRBJ2-7	-
ASSQVGGQETQY	TRBV4-1	TRBJ2-5	few
ASSLGSSEQF	TRBV5-6	TRBJ2-1	-
ASSDPSGSSYEQY	TRBV25-1	TRBJ2-7	few
ASSQDSKAGSSYNEQF	TRBV3-1	TRBJ2-1	-
ASSVQRTGGRDTQY	TRBV7-9	TRBJ2-3	-
ASGEQGGGTEAF	TRBV6-1	TRBJ1-1	-
ASSQVRGTKNIQY	TRBV3-1	TRBJ2-4	-
ASSYSQGNIQY	TRBV6-2/TRBV6-3	TRBJ2-4	-
ASSEIGLGNTIY	TRBV28	TRBJ1-3	-
ASTTGLYQETQY	TRBV6-2/TRBV6-3	TRBJ2-5	-
ASSFNTGELF	TRBV5-1	TRBJ2-2	few
ASRHGDSSYEQY	TRBV6-2/TRBV6-3	TRBJ2-7	-
ASSQWGEGENTEAF	TRBV16	TRBJ1-1	-